These 19 T cell receptor beta chains were sequenced from one sample in a study of cytomegalovirus exposure and HLA in healthy donors. The PCR made use of 60 Vbeta and 13 Jbeta primers. TCRdb's table, derived via immunoSEQ multiplex PCR, lists solely in-frame clones and lacks some. The table lists over 150,000 clones, roughly 80% of them singletons. Sequencing was done on a sample of PBMCs. Source of these receptors: a male donor in good health and CMV-seropositive.

V and J are TRBV7-9 and TRBJ2-7; unclear D gene. CDR1 and CDR2 (germline): SEHNR, FQNEAQ (reference sequence). CDR3 length: 13 amino acids. Trimming left V 6 bases short and J 2 bases short, with 11 bases between. CDR3 sequence reads: CASSSLDTYEQYF. The CDR3 nucleotides read TGTGCCAGCAGTTCTTTAGACACCTACGAGCAGTACTTC.

The chain uses TRBV9 and TRBJ2-1, with 15 bases identical to TRBD2. There are 16 residues in the CDR3. V was clipped by 0 bases and J by 9 bases; unmatched bases: 4. Germline V gives CDR1 SGDLS, CDR2 YYNGEE. The CDR3 bases are TGTGCCAGCAGCGTAGCTCGGGGACTAGCGGGAGGTGAGCAGTTCTTC. Translation: CASSVARGLAGGEQFF. Based on the CDR3 plus reference TRBV9 and TRBJ2-1, the full variable domain is DSGVTQTPKHLITATGQRVTLRCSPRSGDLSVYWYQQSLDQGLQFLIQYYNGEERAKGNILERFSAQQFPDLHSELNLSSLELGDSALYFCASSVARGLAGGEQFFGPGTRLTVL.

In this sample, this clone turned up once. The V call is TRBV7-2, the J call TRBJ1-2, with D possibly being TRBD1 (5 bases). Germline V gene sequence: CDR1 SGHTA, CDR2 FQGNSA. The CDR3 is made up of 14 amino acids. The V gene lost 5 bases and the J gene lost 4 bases, with 14 bases spanning the gap. The CDR3 here is CASSAKAGSYGYTF. In nucleotides, the CDR3 is TGTGCCAGCAGCGCCAAGGCAGGGTCCTATGGCTACACCTTC.

The chain uses TRBV11-3 and TRBJ2-2; a possible D gene is TRBD1 (5 bases). CDR3 length: 16 amino acids. Per germline, CDR1 SGHNT and CDR2 YENEEA. V was clipped by 5 bases and J by 5 bases, with 18 bases between them. The CDR3 region has the DNA TGTGCCAGCAGCCCCAAAGGGGCCCCGAGGACCGGGGAGCTGTTTTTT. It encodes CASSPKGAPRTGELFF.

As concerns this clone: The same CDR3 is also encoded by other DNA sequences in this sample. The chain uses TRBV5-1 and TRBJ1-5; D is perhaps TRBD1 (5 bases). Germline V gene data show CDR1 as SGHRS and CDR2 as YFSETQ. This CDR3 comprises 14 residues. V gave up 0 bases and J gave up 6 bases, with 10 bases separating them. CDR3 residues: CASSLGQGGQPQHF. The CDR3 region has the DNA TGCGCCAGCAGCTTGGGTCAGGGAGGTCAGCCCCAGCATTTT.

This clone was seen a handful of times. This sequence joins TRBV11-3 and TRBJ2-1; no firm D call. In germline, CDR1 is SGHNT, CDR2 YENEEA. The V end was cut by 2 bases, the J end by 0 bases, with 14 bases between. This CDR3 comprises 17 residues. This CDR3 reads CASSLSVLGSSYNEQFF. CDR3 nucleotide sequence: TGTGCCAGCAGCTTAAGCGTGCTAGGAAGCTCCTACAATGAGCAGTTCTTC.

V usage is TRBV11-2 and J usage is TRBJ2-5, with TRBD2 matching 9 bases. V was clipped by 3 bases and J by 9 bases; unmatched bases: 5. Germline loops: CDR1 SGHAT, CDR2 FQNNGV. The CDR3 extends over 13 amino acids. Written as DNA, the CDR3 is TGTGCCAGCAGCTTTAGCGGGAGTGGGGCCCAGTACTTC. Protein product: CASSFSGSGAQYF.

The chain joins TRBV5-1 to TRBJ2-7, with 9 nucleotides matching TRBD2. The ends lost 1 base at V and 0 bases at J; junction bases unmatched: 5. The germline gives CDR1 SGHRS, CDR2 YFSETQ. CDR3 length: 16 residues. The CDR3 DNA reads TGCGCCAGCAGCTTGTCGCTAGCGGGAAGCTCCTACGAGCAGTACTTC. Its protein product is CASSLSLAGSSYEQYF.

This chain uses TRBV28 with TRBJ1-2, with 10 nucleotides matching TRBD1. The junction had 8 bases not matched to a gene; V was cut back by 5 bases and J by 5 bases. The CDR3 runs 15 residues. CDR1 and CDR2 from the germline V gene are MDHEN and SYDVKM. CDR3 sequence: CASSAGQGIVYGYTF. In DNA form, the CDR3 reads TGTGCCAGCAGTGCGGGACAGGGGATTGTTTATGGCTACACCTTC.

This clone was counted a single time. The chain links TRBV5-1 to TRBJ2-7; 7 nucleotides match TRBD2. After removal of 0 bases from V and 6 bases from J, the junction contained 12 bases not matched to a gene. The CDR3 is 16 residues long. In germline, CDR1 is SGHRS, CDR2 YFSETQ. The CDR3 loop is CASSLGSGAFLSEQYF. The CDR3 DNA sequence: TGCGCCAGCAGCTTGGGGAGCGGGGCCTTCCTAAGCGAGCAGTACTTC.

The rearrangement uses TRBV29-1 and TRBJ2-1, with 15 bases aligning to TRBD2. Germline V CDR1 and CDR2: SQVTM, ANQGSEA. CDR3 length equals 16 residues. The V gene end was trimmed by 1 base and the J gene end by 6 bases; junction bases not matched to a gene: 4. The CDR3 coding sequence is TGCAGCGTTGAAGGGACTAGCGGGGGGGCCGTCAATGAGCAGTTCTTC. It yields the protein CSVEGTSGGAVNEQFF.

The V call is TRBV7-8, the J call TRBJ1-3; the D is unclear. This CDR3 spans 15 amino acids. V was pared by 2 bases and J by 8 bases, with 16 bases between. Germline values: CDR1 SGHVS, CDR2 FQNEAQ. CDR3 region: CASSLQQPFKDTIYF. In DNA, the CDR3 is TGTGCCAGCAGCTTACAACAGCCTTTTAAGGACACCATATATTTT.

The chain has TRBV4-1 and TRBJ1-4; D perhaps matches TRBD1 (6 bases). The CDR3 is 17 amino acids. The germline CDR1 and CDR2 sequences are MGHRA and YSYEKL. V lost 3 bases, J lost 2 bases, and 16 bases lay in between. CDR3 sequence reads: CASSHPTGRATNEKLFF. In nucleotides, the CDR3 is TGCGCCAGCAGCCACCCTACAGGGAGGGCGACTAATGAAAAACTGTTTTTT.

J is TRBJ1-5 and V is TRBV6-1; D is perhaps TRBD1 (5 bases). V was shortened by 6 bases and J by 1 base, with 13 bases between the two germline ends. This CDR3 is 15 amino acids long. CDR1 and CDR2 from the germline V gene are MNHNS and SASEGT. The CDR3 sequence is CASRLLQGSNQPQHF. As DNA, the CDR3 is TGTGCCAGCAGGCTGTTGCAGGGAAGCAATCAGCCCCAGCATTTT.

This clone appeared a few times. The chain combines TRBV30 with TRBJ1-2, with TRBD1 matching 10 bases. This CDR3 has 16 residues. V gave up 4 bases and J gave up 4 bases; unmatched junction bases: 12. Germline CDR1 is GTSNPN and CDR2 is SVGIG (reference sequence). The CDR3 region is CAWKRPGTGVPYGYTF. CDR3 DNA sequence: TGTGCCTGGAAAAGACCCGGGACAGGGGTCCCCTATGGCTACACCTTC.

This clone was observed once. V usage is TRBV9 and J usage is TRBJ2-1; no clear D. This CDR3 has 15 amino acids. V was trimmed by 0 bases and J by 3 bases, leaving 10 bases between them. The germline V gene encodes CDR1 SGDLS and CDR2 YYNGEE. DNA of the CDR3: TGTGCCAGCAGCGTAGGTATAGCCAACTACAATGAGCAGTTCTTC. This codes for CASSVGIANYNEQFF.

This clone was seen a handful of times. The chain carries TRBV5-5 and TRBJ1-6, with D unresolved. V shed 0 bases and J shed 6 bases, with 7 bases lying between them. The CDR3 covers 14 residues. Germline assignment: CDR1 SGHKS and CDR2 YYEKEE (reference sequence). The chain's CDR3 is CASSLDVSNSPLHF. The CDR3, as DNA: TGTGCCAGCAGCTTGGACGTCAGTAATTCACCCCTCCACTTT.

This clone occurred once. The CDR3, as DNA: TGTGCCAGCAGCGACTCCGGGACAGGCTACGAGCAGTACTTC. Amino acid sequence: CASSDSGTGYEQYF. The J gene is TRBJ2-7, the V gene TRBV13; 8 bases map to TRBD1. Germline V CDR1 and CDR2: PRHDT, FYEKMQ (reference sequence). The CDR3 is 14 residues long. The V gene end was trimmed by 5 bases and the J gene end by 3 bases; junction bases not matched to a gene: 6.

V is TRBV5-6 and J is TRBJ2-1; TRBD2 matches at 12 bases. Germline CDR1 reads SGHDT; CDR2 reads YYEEEE. This CDR3 comprises 14 residues. V lost 4 bases to trimming and J lost 13 bases; unmatched junction nucleotides: 9. DNA of the CDR3: TGTGCCAGCAGCGCGTGGACTAGCGGGACAAAACAGTTCTTC. Translated: CASSAWTSGTKQFF.